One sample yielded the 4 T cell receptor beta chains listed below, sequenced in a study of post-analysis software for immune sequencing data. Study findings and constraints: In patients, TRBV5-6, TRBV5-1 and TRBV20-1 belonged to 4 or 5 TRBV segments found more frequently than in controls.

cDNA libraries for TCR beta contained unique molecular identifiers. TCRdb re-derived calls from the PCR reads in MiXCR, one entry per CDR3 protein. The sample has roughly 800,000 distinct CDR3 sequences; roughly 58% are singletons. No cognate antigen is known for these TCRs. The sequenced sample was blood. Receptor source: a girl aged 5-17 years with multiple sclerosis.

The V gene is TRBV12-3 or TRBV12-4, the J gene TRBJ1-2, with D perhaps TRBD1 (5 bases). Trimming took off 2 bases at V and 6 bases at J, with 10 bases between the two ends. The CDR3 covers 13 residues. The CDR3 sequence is CASSLQGRNGYTF. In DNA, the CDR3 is TGTGCCAGCAGTTTACAGGGAAGGAATGGCTACACCTTC.

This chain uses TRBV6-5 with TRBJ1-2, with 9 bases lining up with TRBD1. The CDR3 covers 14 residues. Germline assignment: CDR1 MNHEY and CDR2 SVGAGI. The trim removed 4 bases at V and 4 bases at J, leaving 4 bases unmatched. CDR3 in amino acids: CASSWDREGYGYTF. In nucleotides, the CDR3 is TGTGCCAGCAGTTGGGACAGGGAGGGCTATGGCTACACCTTC.

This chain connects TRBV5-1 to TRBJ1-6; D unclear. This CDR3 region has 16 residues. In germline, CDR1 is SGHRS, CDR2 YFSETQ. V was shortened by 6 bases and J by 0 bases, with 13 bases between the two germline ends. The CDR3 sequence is CASTLTLSSYNSPLHF. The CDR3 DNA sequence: TGCGCCAGCACCCTGACATTGAGCTCCTATAATTCACCCCTCCACTTT.

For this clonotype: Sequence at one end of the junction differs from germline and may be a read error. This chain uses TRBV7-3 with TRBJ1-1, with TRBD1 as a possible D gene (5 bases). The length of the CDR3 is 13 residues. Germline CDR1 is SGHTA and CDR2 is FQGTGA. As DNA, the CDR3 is TGTGCCTGCAGCTCTCGGGGGGGGACTGAAGCTTTCTTT. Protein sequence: CACSSRGGTEAFF.